The clone carrying this T cell receptor beta chain showed up just once. Its antigen remains unknown. The Oncomine TCR Beta short-read assay was applied to DNA of cultured CD4+ T cells. From the PCR reads, TCRdb called clonotypes with MiXCR, one entry per CDR3 protein. The data contain 6,600 or so distinct CDR3 sequences, around 42% of them singletons. Treatment given: roughly nine-day PBMC culture with coronavirus spike peptide pools or control peptides (ViraFEST assay). ViraFEST used peptide pools to expand antigen-specific T cells before TCR sequencing. These data come from a study of vaccination and CD4 T cells after COVID-19. The wider study: Two of the convalescents were Hispanic, and the group consisted of six males and four females.

Study outcomes and limitations: Apart from involving relatively few convalescent patients, the work omitted early post-infection timepoints.

This CDR3 has 15 residues. The germline V gene has CDR1 SNHLY and CDR2 FYNNEI. Trimming removed 0 bases from V and 3 bases from J, with 11 bases in between. This chain uses TRBV2 with TRBJ1-1, with a possible D match to TRBD1 (6 bases). This receptor was identified in a human donor who had recovered from COVID-19. The source material was CD4+ T cells from blood, cultured in vitro. The chain's CDR3 is CASSEAGAGDTEAFF. The CDR3 DNA sequence: TGTGCCAGCAGTGAAGCGGGGGCAGGGGACACTGAAGCTTTCTTT.